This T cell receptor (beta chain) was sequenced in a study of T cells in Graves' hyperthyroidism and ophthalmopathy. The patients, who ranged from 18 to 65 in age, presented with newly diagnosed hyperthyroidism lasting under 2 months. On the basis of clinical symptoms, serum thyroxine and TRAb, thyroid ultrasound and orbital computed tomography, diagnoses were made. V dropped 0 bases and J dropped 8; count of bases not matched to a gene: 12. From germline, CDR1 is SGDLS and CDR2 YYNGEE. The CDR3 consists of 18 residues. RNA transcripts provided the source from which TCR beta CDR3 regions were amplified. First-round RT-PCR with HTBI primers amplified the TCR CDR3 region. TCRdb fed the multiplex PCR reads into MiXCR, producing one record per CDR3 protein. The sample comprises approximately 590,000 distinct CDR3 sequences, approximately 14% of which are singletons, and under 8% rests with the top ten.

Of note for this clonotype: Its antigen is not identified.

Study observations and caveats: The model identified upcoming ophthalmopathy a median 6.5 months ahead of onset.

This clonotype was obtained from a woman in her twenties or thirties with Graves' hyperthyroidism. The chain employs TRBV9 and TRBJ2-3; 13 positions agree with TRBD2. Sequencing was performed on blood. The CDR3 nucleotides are TGTGCCAGCAGCGTAGCCCCCACTAGCGGGAGGGGGGCCGGTACGCAGTATTTT. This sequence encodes CASSVAPTSGRGAGTQYF.